The text below deals with one TCR beta chain. As yet, its antigen is unknown. The sample is drawn from a study of T cell responses to AZD1222 COVID-19 vaccine. Study-wide findings and caveats: Mapped onto spike, vaccine-associated CD4 TCRs spanned it and were dominant at 160-218 and 743-854.

The V gene's germline CDR1 is SEHNR and CDR2 FQNEAQ (reference sequence). CDR3 size: 13 residues. The V end lost 4 bases, the J end lost 4 bases, and 10 bases lay between the germline ends. TCRdb's copy holds only in-frame clones and misses some; the assay was immunoSEQ multiplex PCR. The data contain tens of thousands of clones, 80% of them singletons. The chain employs TRBV7-9 and TRBJ1-1, with no clear D. Material: peripheral blood, obtained 28 days after the second AZD1222 dose. The TCR was taken from an adult who received the AZD1222 COVID-19 vaccine. As DNA, the CDR3 is TGTGCCAGCAGCTCTCCGGGTAGCACTGAAGCTTTCTTT. It codes for CASSSPGSTEAFF.